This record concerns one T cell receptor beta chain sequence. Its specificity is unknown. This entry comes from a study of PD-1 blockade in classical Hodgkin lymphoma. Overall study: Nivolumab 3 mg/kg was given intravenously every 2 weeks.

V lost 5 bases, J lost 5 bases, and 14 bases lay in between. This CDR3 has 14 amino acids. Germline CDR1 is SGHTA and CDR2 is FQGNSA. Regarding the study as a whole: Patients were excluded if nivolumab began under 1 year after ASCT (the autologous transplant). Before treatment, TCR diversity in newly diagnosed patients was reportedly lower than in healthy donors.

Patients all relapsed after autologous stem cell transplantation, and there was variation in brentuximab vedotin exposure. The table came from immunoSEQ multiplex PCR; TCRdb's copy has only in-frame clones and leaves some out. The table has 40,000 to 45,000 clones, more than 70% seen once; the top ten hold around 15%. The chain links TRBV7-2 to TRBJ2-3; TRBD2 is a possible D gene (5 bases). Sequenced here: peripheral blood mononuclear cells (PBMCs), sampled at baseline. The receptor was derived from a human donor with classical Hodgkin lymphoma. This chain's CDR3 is CASSIRGAQDTQYF. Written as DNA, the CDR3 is TGTGCCAGCAGCATCCGGGGTGCGCAAGATACGCAGTATTTT.